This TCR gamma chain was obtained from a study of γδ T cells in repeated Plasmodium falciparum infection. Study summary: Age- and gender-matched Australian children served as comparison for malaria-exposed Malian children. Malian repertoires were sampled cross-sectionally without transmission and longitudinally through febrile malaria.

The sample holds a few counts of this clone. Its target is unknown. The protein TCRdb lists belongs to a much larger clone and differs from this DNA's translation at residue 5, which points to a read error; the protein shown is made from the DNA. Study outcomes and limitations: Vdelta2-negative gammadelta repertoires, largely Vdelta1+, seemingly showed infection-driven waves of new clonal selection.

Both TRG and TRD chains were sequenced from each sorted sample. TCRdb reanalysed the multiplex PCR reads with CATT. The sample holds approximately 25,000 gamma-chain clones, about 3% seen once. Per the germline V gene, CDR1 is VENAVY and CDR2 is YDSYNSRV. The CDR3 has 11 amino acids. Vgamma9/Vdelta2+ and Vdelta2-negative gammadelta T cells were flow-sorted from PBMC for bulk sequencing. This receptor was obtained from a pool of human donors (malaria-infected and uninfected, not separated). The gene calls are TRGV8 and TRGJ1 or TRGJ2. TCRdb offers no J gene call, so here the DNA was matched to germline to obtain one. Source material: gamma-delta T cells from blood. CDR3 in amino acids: CATWGRLKKLF. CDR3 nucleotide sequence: TGTGCCACCTGGGGTAGGCTTAAGAAACTCTTT.